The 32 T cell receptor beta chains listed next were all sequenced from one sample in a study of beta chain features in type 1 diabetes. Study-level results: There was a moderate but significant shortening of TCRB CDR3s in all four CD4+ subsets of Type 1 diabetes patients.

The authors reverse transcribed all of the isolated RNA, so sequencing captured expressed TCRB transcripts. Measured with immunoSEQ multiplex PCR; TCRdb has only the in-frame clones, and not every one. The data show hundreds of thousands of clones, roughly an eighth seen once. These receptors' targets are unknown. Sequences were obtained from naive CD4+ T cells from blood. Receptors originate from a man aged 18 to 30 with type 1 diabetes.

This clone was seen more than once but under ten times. CDR3 protein: CASSFQEGLDGYTF. The DNA of the CDR3 is TGTGCCAGCTCATTCCAGGAGGGGCTTGATGGCTACACCTTC. V usage is TRBV18 and J usage is TRBJ1-2; maybe TRBD1 (5 bases). V was cut by 5 bases and J by 6 bases, with 16 bases left in between. CDR3 size: 14 residues. CDR1 KGHSH and CDR2 LQKENI come from the germline V gene.

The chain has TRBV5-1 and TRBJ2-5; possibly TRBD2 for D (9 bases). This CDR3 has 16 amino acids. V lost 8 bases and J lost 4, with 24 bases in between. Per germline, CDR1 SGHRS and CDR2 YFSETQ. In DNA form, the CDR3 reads TGCGCCAGTGGACAGGGTGATCTAGCGGGATTAGAGACCCAGTACTTC. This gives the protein CASGQGDLAGLETQYF. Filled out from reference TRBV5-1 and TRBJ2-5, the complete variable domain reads KAGVTQTPRYLIKTRGQQVTLSCSPISGHRSVSWYQQTPGQGLQFLFEYFSETQRNKGNFPGRFSGRQFSNSRSEMNVSTLELGDSALYLCASGQGDLAGLETQYFGPGTRLLVL.

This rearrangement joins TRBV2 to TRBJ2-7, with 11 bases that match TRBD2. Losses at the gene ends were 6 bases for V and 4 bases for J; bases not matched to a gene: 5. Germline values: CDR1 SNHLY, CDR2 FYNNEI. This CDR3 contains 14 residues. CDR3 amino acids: CASRPTSGAYEQYF. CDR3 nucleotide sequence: TGTGCCAGCAGACCGACTAGCGGGGCATACGAGCAGTACTTC.

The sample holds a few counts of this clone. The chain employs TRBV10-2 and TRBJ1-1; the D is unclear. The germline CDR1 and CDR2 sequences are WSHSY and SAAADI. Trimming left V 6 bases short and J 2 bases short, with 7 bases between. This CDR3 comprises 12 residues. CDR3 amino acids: CASRALNTEAFF. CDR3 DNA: TGCGCCAGCAGAGCCCTAAACACTGAAGCTTTCTTT.

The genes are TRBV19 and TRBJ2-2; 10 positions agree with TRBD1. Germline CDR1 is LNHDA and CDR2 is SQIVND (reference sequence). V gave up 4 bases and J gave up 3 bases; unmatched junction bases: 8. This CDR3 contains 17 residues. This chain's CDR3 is CASSTSPGQGYTGELFF. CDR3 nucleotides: TGTGCCAGTAGTACTTCCCCGGGACAGGGGTACACCGGGGAGCTGTTTTTT.

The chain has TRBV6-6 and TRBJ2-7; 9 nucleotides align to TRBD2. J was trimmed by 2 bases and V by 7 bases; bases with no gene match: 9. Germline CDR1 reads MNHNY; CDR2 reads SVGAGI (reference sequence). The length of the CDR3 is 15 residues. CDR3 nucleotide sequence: TGTGCCAGCATCCTAAGGACTAGCGCGACCTACGAGCAGTACTTC. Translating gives CASILRTSATYEQYF.

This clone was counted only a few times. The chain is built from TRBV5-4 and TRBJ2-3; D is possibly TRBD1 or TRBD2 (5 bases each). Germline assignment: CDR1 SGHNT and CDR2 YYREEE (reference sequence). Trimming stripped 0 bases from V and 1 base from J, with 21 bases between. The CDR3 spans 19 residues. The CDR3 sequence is CASSLDPGRTHLGTDTQYF. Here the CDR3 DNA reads TGTGCCAGCAGCTTGGACCCGGGACGGACCCACTTGGGCACAGATACGCAGTATTTT.

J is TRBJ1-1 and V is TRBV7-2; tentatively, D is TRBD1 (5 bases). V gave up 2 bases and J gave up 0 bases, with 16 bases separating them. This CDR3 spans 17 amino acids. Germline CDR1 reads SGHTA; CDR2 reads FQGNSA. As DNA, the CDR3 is TGTGCCAGCAGCTTAAGTAAGTTCAGACAGTTGAACACTGAAGCTTTCTTT. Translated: CASSLSKFRQLNTEAFF. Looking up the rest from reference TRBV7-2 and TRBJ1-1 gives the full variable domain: GAGVSQSPSNKVTEKGKDVELRCDPISGHTALYWYRQSLGQGLEFLIYFQGNSAPDKSGLPSDRFSAERTGGSVSTLTIQRTQQEDSAVYLCASSLSKFRQLNTEAFFGQGTRLTVV.

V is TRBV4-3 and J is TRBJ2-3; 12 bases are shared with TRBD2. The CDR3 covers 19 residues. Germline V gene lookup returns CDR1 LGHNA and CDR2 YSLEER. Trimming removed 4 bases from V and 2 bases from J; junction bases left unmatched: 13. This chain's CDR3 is CASSRMTSGGRSITDTQYF. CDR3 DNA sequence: TGCGCCAGCAGCCGCATGACTAGCGGGGGCCGCTCAATCACAGATACGCAGTATTTT.

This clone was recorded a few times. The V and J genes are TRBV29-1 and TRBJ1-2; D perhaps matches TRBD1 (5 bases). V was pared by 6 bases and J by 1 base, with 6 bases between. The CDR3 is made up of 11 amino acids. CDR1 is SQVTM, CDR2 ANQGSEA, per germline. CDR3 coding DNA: TGCAGCGTGACAGATAACTATGGCTACACCTTC. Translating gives CSVTDNYGYTF.

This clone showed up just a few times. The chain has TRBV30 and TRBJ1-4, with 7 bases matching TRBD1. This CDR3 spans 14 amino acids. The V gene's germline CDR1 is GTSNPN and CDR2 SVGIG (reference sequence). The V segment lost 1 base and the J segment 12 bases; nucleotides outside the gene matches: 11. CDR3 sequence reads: CAWSAAGGFRELFF. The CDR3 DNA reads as TGTGCCTGGAGTGCGGCAGGGGGATTTAGAGAACTGTTTTTT.

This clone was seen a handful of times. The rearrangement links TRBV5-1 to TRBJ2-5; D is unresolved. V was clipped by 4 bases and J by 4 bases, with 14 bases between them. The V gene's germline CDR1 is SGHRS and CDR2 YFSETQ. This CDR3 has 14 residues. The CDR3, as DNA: TGCGCCAGCAGCCTCGAAATAGCAGGAGAGACCCAGTACTTC. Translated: CASSLEIAGETQYF.

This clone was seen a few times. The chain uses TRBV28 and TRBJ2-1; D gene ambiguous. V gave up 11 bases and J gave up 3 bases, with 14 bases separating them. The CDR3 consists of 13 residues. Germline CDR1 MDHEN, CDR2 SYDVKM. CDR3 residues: CAVVAANYNEQFF. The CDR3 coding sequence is TGTGCCGTTGTGGCAGCAAACTACAATGAGCAGTTCTTC.

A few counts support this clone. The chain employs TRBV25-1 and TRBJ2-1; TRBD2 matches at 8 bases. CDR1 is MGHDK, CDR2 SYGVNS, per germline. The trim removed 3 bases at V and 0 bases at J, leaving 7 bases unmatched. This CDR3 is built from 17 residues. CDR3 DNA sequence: TGTGCCAGCAGTGATAGGGAGCGGGGGAGCTCCTACAATGAGCAGTTCTTC. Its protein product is CASSDRERGSSYNEQFF.

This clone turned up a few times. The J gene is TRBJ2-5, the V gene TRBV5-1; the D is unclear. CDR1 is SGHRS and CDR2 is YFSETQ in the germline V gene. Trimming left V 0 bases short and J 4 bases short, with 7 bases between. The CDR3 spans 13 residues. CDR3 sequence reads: CASSLDKPETQYF. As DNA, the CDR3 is TGCGCCAGCAGCTTGGACAAGCCAGAGACCCAGTACTTC.

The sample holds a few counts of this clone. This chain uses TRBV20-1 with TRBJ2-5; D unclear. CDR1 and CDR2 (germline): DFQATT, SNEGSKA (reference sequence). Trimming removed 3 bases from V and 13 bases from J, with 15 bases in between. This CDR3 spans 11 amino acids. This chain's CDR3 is CSASLKVAPYF. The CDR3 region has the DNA TGCAGTGCTAGTCTCAAAGTCGCCCCGTACTTC.

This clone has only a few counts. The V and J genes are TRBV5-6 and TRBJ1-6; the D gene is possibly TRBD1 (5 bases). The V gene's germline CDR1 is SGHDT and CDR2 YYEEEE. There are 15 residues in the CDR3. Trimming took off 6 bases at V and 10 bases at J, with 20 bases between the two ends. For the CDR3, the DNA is TGTGCCAGCAAGGGAACAGGAAATCTTCAATCACCCCTCCACTTT. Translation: CASKGTGNLQSPLHF.

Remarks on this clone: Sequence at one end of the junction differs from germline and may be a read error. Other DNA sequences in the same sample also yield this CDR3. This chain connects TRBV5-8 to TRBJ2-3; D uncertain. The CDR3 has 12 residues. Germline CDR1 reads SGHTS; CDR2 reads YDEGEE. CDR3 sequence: CASSLVTDTQYF. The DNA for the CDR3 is TGCGCCAGCAGCTTGGTCACAGATACGCAGTATTTT.

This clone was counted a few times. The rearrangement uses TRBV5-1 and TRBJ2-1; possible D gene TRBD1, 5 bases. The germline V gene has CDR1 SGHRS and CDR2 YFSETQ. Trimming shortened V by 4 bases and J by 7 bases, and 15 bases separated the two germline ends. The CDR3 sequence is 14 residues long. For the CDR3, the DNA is TGCGCCAGCAGCCCCTCAGGGAATTGGAATGAGCAGTTCTTC. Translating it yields CASSPSGNWNEQFF.

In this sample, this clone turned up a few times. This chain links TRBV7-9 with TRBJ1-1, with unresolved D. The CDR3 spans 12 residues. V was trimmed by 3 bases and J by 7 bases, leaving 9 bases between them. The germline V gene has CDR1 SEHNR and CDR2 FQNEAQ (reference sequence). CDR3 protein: CASSLGPLEAFF. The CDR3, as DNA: TGTGCCAGCAGCTTGGGTCCTCTTGAAGCTTTCTTT.

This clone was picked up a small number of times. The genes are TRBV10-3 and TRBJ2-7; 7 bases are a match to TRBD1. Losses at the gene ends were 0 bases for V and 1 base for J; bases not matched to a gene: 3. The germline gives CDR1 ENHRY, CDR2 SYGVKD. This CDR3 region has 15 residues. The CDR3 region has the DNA TGTGCCATCAGTGAGTCGACAGGGCGGTCCTACGAGCAGTACTTC. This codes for CAISESTGRSYEQYF.

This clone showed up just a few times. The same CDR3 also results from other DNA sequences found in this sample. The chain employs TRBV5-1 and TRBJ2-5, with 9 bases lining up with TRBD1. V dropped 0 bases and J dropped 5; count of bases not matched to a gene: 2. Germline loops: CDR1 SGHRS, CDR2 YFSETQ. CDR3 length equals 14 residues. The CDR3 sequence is CASSLGTGEETQYF. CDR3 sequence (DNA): TGCGCCAGCAGCTTGGGGACAGGGGAGGAGACCCAGTACTTC.

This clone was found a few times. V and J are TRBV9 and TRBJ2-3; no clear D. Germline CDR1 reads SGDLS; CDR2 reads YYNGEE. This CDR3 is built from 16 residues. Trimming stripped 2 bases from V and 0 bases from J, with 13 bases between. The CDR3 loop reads CASSVRGAESTDTQYF. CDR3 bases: TGTGCCAGCAGCGTCCGCGGCGCGGAGAGCACAGATACGCAGTATTTT.

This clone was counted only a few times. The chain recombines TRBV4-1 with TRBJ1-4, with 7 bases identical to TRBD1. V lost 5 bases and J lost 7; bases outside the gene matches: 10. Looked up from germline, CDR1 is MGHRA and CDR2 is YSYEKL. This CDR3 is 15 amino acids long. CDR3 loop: CASSFIDREVEKLFF. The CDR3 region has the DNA TGCGCCAGCAGCTTCATCGACAGGGAGGTTGAAAAACTGTTTTTT.

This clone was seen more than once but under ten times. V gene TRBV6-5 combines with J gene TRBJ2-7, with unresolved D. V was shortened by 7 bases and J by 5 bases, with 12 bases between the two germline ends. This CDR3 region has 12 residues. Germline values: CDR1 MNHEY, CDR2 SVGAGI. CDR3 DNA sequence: TGTGCCAGCATCTCACTTGTCAACGAGCAGTACTTC. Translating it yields CASISLVNEQYF.

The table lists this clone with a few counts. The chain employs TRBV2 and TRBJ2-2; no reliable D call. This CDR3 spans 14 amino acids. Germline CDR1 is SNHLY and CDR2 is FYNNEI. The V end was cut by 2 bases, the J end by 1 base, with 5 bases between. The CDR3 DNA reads TGTGCCAGCAGTGAAAGACAGAACACCGGGGAGCTGTTTTTT. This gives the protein CASSERQNTGELFF.

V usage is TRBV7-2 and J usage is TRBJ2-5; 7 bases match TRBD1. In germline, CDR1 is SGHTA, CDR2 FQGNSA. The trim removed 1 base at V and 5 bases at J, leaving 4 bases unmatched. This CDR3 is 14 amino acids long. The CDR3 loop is CASSLESRGETQYF. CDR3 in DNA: TGTGCCAGCAGCTTAGAAAGCAGGGGGGAGACCCAGTACTTC.

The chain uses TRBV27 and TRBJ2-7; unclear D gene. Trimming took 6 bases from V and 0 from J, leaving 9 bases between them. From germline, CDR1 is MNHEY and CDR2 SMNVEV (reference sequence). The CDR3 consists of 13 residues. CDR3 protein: CASRAYNSYEQYF. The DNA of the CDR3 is TGTGCCAGCAGGGCCTATAACTCCTACGAGCAGTACTTC.

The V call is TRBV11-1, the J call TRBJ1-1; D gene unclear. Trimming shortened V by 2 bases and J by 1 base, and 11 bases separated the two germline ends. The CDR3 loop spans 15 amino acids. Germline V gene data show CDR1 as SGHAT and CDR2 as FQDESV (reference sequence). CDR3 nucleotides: TGTGCCAGCAGCTTATGGGGTGAACCGAACACTGAAGCTTTCTTT. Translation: CASSLWGEPNTEAFF. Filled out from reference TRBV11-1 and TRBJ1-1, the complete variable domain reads EAEVAQSPRYKITEKSQAVAFWCDPISGHATLYWYRQILGQGPELLVQFQDESVVDDSQLPKDRFSAERLKGVDSTLKIQPAELGDSAMYLCASSLWGEPNTEAFFGQGTRLTVV.

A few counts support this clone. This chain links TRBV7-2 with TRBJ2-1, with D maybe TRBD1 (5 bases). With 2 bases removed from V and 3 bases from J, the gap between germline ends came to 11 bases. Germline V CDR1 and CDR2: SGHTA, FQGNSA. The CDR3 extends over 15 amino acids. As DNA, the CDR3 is TGTGCCAGCAGCTTATCGGTTACAGGCTACAATGAGCAGTTCTTC. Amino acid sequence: CASSLSVTGYNEQFF. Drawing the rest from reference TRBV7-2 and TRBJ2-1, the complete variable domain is GAGVSQSPSNKVTEKGKDVELRCDPISGHTALYWYRQSLGQGLEFLIYFQGNSAPDKSGLPSDRFSAERTGGSVSTLTIQRTQQEDSAVYLCASSLSVTGYNEQFFGPGTRLTVL.

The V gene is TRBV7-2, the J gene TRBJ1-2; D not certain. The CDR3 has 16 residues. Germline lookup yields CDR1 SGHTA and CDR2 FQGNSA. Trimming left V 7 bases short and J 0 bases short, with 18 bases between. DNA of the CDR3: TGTGCCAGCATCCCAAGGTTCTCGTTTCCTAACTATGGCTACACCTTC. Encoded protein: CASIPRFSFPNYGYTF.

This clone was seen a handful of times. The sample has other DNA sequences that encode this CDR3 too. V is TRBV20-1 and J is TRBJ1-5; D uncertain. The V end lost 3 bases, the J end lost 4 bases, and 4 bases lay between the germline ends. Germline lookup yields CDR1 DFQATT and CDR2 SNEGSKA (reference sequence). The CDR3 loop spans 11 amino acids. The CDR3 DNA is TGCAGTGCTAGGGGAAATCAGCCCCAGCATTTT. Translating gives CSARGNQPQHF.